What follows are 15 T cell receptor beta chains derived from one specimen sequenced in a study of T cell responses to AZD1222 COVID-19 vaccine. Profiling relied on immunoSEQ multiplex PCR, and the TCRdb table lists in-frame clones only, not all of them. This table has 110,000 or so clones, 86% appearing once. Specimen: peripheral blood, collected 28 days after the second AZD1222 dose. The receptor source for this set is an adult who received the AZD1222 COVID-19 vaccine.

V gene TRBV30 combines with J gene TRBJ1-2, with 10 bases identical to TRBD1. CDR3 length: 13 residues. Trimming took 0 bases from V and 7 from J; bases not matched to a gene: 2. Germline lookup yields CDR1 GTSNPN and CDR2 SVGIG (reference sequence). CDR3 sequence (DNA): TGTGCCTGGAGTGTGACAGGGGGCCTTGGCTACACCTTC. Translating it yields CAWSVTGGLGYTF.

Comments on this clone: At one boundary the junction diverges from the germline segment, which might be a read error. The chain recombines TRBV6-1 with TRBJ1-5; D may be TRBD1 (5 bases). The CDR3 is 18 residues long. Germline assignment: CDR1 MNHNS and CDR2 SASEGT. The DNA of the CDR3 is TGTGCCACCAGTGGGGGGGACGGCTGGTCACGTAGCAATCAGCCCCAGCATTTT. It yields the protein CATSGGDGWSRSNQPQHF.

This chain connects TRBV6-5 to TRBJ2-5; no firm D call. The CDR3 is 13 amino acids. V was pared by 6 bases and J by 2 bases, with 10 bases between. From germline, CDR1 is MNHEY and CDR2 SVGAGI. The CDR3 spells CASSIGLQETQYF. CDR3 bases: TGTGCCAGCAGCATTGGGCTACAAGAGACCCAGTACTTC.

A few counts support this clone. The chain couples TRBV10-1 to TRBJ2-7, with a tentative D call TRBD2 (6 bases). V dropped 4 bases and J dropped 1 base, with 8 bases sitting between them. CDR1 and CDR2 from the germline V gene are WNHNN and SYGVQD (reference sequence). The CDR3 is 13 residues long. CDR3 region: CASSAGTSYEQYF. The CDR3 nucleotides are TGCGCCAGCAGTGCAGGGACTTCCTACGAGCAGTACTTC.

This chain's CDR3 is CASSFAGRNEQFF. CDR3 DNA: TGTGCCAGCAGTTTCGCGGGGCGCAATGAGCAGTTCTTC. The V call is TRBV12-3 or TRBV12-4, the J call TRBJ2-1, with TRBD2 as a possible D gene (6 bases). This CDR3 has 13 residues. The V end lost 3 bases, the J end lost 6 bases, and 9 bases lay between the germline ends.

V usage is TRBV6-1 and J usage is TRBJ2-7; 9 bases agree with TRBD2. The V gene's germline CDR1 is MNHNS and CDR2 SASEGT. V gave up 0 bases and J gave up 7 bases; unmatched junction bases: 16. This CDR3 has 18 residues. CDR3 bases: TGTGCCAGCAGTGAAGCCCCCCTCGGAGCGGGAGGACCTCCGGAGCAGTACTTC. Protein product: CASSEAPLGAGGPPEQYF.

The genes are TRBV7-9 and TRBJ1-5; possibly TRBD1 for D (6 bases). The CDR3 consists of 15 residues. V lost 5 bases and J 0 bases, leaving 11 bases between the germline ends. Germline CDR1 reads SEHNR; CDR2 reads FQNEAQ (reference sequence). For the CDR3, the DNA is TGTGCCAGCAGCCAAGGACAGTTTAGCAATCAGCCCCAGCATTTT. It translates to CASSQGQFSNQPQHF.

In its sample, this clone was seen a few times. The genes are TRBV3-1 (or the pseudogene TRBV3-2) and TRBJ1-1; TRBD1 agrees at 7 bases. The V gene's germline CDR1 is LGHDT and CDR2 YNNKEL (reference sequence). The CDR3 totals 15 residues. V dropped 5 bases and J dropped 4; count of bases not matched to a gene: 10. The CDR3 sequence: CASSDPQGWFTEAFF. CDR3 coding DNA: TGTGCCAGCAGCGACCCACAGGGGTGGTTCACTGAAGCTTTCTTT.

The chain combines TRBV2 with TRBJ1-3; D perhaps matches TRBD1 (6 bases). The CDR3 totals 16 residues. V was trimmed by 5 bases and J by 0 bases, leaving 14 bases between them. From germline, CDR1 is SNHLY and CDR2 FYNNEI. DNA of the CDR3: TGTGCCAGCAGTAAACAGACAGGACACTCTGGAAACACCATATATTTT. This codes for CASSKQTGHSGNTIYF.

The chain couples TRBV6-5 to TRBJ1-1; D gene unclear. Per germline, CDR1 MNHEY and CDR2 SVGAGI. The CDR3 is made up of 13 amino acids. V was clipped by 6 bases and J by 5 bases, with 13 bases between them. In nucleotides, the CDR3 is TGTGCCAGCAGGGACGTTATTCGGACTGAAGCTTTCTTT. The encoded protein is CASRDVIRTEAFF.

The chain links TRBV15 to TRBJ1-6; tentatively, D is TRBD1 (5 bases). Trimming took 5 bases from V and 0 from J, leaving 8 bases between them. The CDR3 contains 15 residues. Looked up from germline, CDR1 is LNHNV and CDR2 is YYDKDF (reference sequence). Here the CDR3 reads CATSLGGSYNSPLHF. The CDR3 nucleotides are TGTGCCACCAGCCTTGGGGGCTCCTATAATTCACCCCTCCACTTT.

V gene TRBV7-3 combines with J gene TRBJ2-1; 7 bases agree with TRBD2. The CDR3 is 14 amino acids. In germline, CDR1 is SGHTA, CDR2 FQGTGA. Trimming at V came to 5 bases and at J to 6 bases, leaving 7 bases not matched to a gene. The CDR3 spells CASSPTTGGNEQFF. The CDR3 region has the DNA TGTGCCAGCAGCCCAACCACGGGAGGCAATGAGCAGTTCTTC.

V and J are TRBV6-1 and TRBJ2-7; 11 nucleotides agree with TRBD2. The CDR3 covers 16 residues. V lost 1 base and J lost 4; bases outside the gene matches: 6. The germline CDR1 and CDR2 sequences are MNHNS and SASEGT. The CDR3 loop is CASSEGTSGSEYEQYF. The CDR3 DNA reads TGTGCCAGCAGTGAAGGAACTAGCGGGAGCGAATACGAGCAGTACTTC.

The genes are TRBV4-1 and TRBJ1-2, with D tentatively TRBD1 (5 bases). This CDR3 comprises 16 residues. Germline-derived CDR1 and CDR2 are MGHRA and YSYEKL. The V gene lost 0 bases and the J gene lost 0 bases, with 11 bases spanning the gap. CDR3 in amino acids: CASSQDHGTANYGYTF. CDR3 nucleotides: TGCGCCAGCAGCCAAGATCATGGGACTGCTAACTATGGCTACACCTTC.

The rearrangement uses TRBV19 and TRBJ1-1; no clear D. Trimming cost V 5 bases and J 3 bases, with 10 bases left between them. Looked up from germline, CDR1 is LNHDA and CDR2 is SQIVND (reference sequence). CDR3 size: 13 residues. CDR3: CASSQFEDTEAFF. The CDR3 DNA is TGTGCCAGTAGTCAGTTTGAGGACACTGAAGCTTTCTTT.